A selection of T cell receptor beta chains follows, all from one sample in a study of T-cell reconstitution after alpha-beta-depleted transplantation in children. TCRdb re-analysed the PCR reads in MiXCR, keeping a single row per CDR3 protein. The sample contains some 110,000 distinct CDR3 sequences, around a tenth of which appear only once. Specimen: PBMCs, collected before TCRalphabeta/CD19-depleted stem cell transplant. Source of these receptors: a boy aged 2 to 10 with acute lymphoblastic leukemia, due to receive a stem cell transplant. Each CDR3 is given with its conserved first and last residue. The D gene is left open where the match is weak. Only some rows state a clone size, as once, few, many or a class for expanded clones.

clone_size: many; j_call: TRBJ2-2; d_call: -; v_call: TRBV5-1; cdr3_nt: TGCGCCAGCAGCAACTACCCAAACACCGGGGAGCTGTTTTTT; cdr3_aa: CASSNYPNTGELFF
clone_size: -; j_call: TRBJ2-1; d_call: -; v_call: TRBV27; cdr3_nt: TGTGCCAGCAGCCTGAGCGCGAGCTCCTACAATGAGCAGTTCTTC; cdr3_aa: CASSLSASSYNEQFF
clone_size: many; j_call: TRBJ2-5; d_call: -; v_call: TRBV20-1; cdr3_nt: TGCAGTGCTAGAGATACTTTTGGTACCGGGACAACGGTCCGACAGTACTTC; cdr3_aa: CSARDTFGTGTTVRQYF
clone_size: -; j_call: TRBJ1-4; d_call: -; v_call: TRBV2; cdr3_nt: TGTGCCAGCAGGGAATCTTATGAAAAACTGTTTTTT; cdr3_aa: CASRESYEKLFF
clone_size: few; j_call: TRBJ2-3; d_call: TRBD2; v_call: TRBV10-1; cdr3_nt: TGCGCCAGCAGTGATGTGAGCGGGAGGGCTTTGTCAGATACGCAGTATTTT; cdr3_aa: CASSDVSGRALSDTQYF
clone_size: few; j_call: TRBJ1-4; d_call: TRBD1; v_call: TRBV6-5; cdr3_nt: TGTGCCAGCAGTTACTTCCAGGGGGCGAACGAAAAACTGTTTTTT; cdr3_aa: CASSYFQGANEKLFF
clone_size: -; j_call: TRBJ2-2; d_call: -; v_call: TRBV5-6; cdr3_nt: TGTGCCAGCAGCCTCTGGGGTACCTCGAACACCGGGGAGCTGTTTTTT; cdr3_aa: CASSLWGTSNTGELFF
clone_size: -; j_call: TRBJ2-3; d_call: TRBD2; v_call: TRBV3-1; cdr3_nt: TGTGCCAGCAGCCAAGATCCTGGCGGGAGATGGCCAGATACGCAGTATTTT; cdr3_aa: CASSQDPGGRWPDTQYF
clone_size: -; j_call: TRBJ2-1; d_call: TRBD1; v_call: TRBV11-3; cdr3_nt: TGTGCCAGCAGCTTAGATCGGGGACAGGTCAATGAGCAGTTCTTC; cdr3_aa: CASSLDRGQVNEQFF
clone_size: -; j_call: TRBJ2-7; d_call: TRBD2; v_call: TRBV7-9; cdr3_nt: TGTGCCAGCAGATCAACCGGGACTATTACCTACGAGCAGTACTTC; cdr3_aa: CASRSTGTITYEQYF
clone_size: few; j_call: TRBJ1-1; d_call: TRBD1; v_call: TRBV20-1; cdr3_nt: TGCAGTGCTAGAGCTGGGACAGGAGCAATGAACACTGAAGCTTTCTTT; cdr3_aa: CSARAGTGAMNTEAFF
clone_size: medium-sized; j_call: TRBJ1-5; d_call: TRBD1; v_call: TRBV25-1; cdr3_nt: TGTGCCAGCAGTCCCCCAGGGGGGGGACAGCCCCAGCATTTT; cdr3_aa: CASSPPGGGQPQHF
clone_size: many; j_call: TRBJ2-7; d_call: -; v_call: TRBV12-3/TRBV12-4; cdr3_nt: TGTGCCAGCAGTTTCGGGGGAGGTGGCGAGCAGTACTTC; cdr3_aa: CASSFGGGGEQYF
clone_size: many; j_call: TRBJ2-3; d_call: -; v_call: TRBV6-5; cdr3_nt: TGTGCCAGCAGTTACGGCAGGGGTATAACAGATACGCAGTATTTT; cdr3_aa: CASSYGRGITDTQYF
clone_size: -; j_call: TRBJ1-3; d_call: -; v_call: TRBV12-3/TRBV12-4; cdr3_nt: TGTGCCAGCACCCGGAAAAGCTCTGGAAACACCATATATTTT; cdr3_aa: CASTRKSSGNTIYF
clone_size: -; j_call: TRBJ1-4; d_call: -; v_call: TRBV2; cdr3_nt: TGTGCCAGCAGATTGACAACAACTAATGAAAAACTGTTTTTT; cdr3_aa: CASRLTTTNEKLFF
clone_size: many; j_call: TRBJ2-3; d_call: TRBD2; v_call: TRBV5-1; cdr3_nt: TGCGCCAGCAGATCCGGGACTAGCGGGACATATACGCAGTATTTT; cdr3_aa: CASRSGTSGTYTQYF
clone_size: many; j_call: TRBJ2-3; d_call: -; v_call: TRBV24-1; cdr3_nt: TGTGCCACCAGTGATTTGGGCTGGGGCACAGATACGCAGTATTTT; cdr3_aa: CATSDLGWGTDTQYF
clone_size: -; j_call: TRBJ2-7; d_call: -; v_call: TRBV28; cdr3_nt: TGTGCCAGCGGCTCCGGGATCCTCGGCCCCTACGAGCAGTACTTC; cdr3_aa: CASGSGILGPYEQYF
clone_size: -; j_call: TRBJ2-5; d_call: -; v_call: TRBV7-2; cdr3_nt: TGTGCCAGCAGCCCACTGGAGGCCCAGTACTTC; cdr3_aa: CASSPLEAQYF
clone_size: many; j_call: TRBJ1-6; d_call: -; v_call: TRBV5-1; cdr3_nt: TGCGCCAGCAGCTTGGACTACACGGGTCAGGGATTCGGATCACCCCTCCACTTT; cdr3_aa: CASSLDYTGQGFGSPLHF
clone_size: -; j_call: TRBJ2-7; d_call: TRBD2; v_call: TRBV9; cdr3_nt: TGTGCCAGCGGGGGGGACCCGCCATCCTACGAGCAGTACTTC; cdr3_aa: CASGGDPPSYEQYF
clone_size: few; j_call: TRBJ2-3; d_call: TRBD2; v_call: TRBV20-1; cdr3_nt: TGCAGTGCCCGGAGACTAGCGGGAAGGAATACGCAGTATTTT; cdr3_aa: CSARRLAGRNTQYF
clone_size: -; j_call: TRBJ2-1; d_call: TRBD2; v_call: TRBV7-9; cdr3_nt: TGTGCCAGCAGCTTAGGGTGGGGACTAGCGGGAAACAATGGGCAGTTCTTC; cdr3_aa: CASSLGWGLAGNNGQFF
clone_size: -; j_call: TRBJ1-6; d_call: -; v_call: TRBV7-8; cdr3_nt: TGTGCCAGCAGCTTAGAAAACTCTTCACCCCTCCACTTT; cdr3_aa: CASSLENSSPLHF
clone_size: few; j_call: TRBJ2-7; d_call: TRBD1; v_call: TRBV20-1; cdr3_nt: TGCAGTGTCGACACCGGGGACAGCTCCTACGAGCAGTACTTC; cdr3_aa: CSVDTGDSSYEQYF
clone_size: few; j_call: TRBJ2-3; d_call: -; v_call: TRBV19; cdr3_nt: TGTGCCAGTAGTATCTCAGGGGGAGGTCGGACAGATACGCAGTATTTT; cdr3_aa: CASSISGGGRTDTQYF
clone_size: few; j_call: TRBJ1-1; d_call: TRBD1; v_call: TRBV6-1; cdr3_nt: TGTGCCAGCTATTTGGCAGGGGGCACGAACACTGAAGCTTTCTTT; cdr3_aa: CASYLAGGTNTEAFF
clone_size: -; j_call: TRBJ2-7; d_call: -; v_call: TRBV11-2; cdr3_nt: TGTGCCAGCAGCTTAGATGTACCAAGACTTGACTACGAGCAGTACTTC; cdr3_aa: CASSLDVPRLDYEQYF
clone_size: many; j_call: TRBJ2-3; d_call: -; v_call: TRBV20-1; cdr3_nt: TGCAGTGCCTCACCCCCGGACCACCGCACAGATACGCAGTATTTT; cdr3_aa: CSASPPDHRTDTQYF
clone_size: -; j_call: TRBJ2-1; d_call: -; v_call: TRBV13; cdr3_nt: TGTGCCAGCAGTTTTAGGACTACATCCAACAATGAGCAGTTCTTC; cdr3_aa: CASSFRTTSNNEQFF
clone_size: few; j_call: TRBJ2-1; d_call: -; v_call: TRBV29-1; cdr3_nt: TGCAGCGTGGGGGTAGGGTCGCTAGCGTCGGGTGAGCAGTTCTTC; cdr3_aa: CSVGVGSLASGEQFF
clone_size: -; j_call: TRBJ2-3; d_call: TRBD2; v_call: TRBV20-1; cdr3_nt: TGCAGTGCTAACGACCCTACTAGCGCGGCGCAGTATTTT; cdr3_aa: CSANDPTSAAQYF
clone_size: few; j_call: TRBJ1-2; d_call: -; v_call: TRBV27; cdr3_nt: TGTGCCAGCAGTCGCCGGGACAACTATGGCTACACCTTC; cdr3_aa: CASSRRDNYGYTF
clone_size: -; j_call: TRBJ2-2; d_call: TRBD1; v_call: TRBV5-5; cdr3_nt: TGTGCCAGCAGAAGGGTGGGACAGGCAACCGGGGAGCTGTTTTTT; cdr3_aa: CASRRVGQATGELFF
clone_size: -; j_call: TRBJ2-5; d_call: -; v_call: TRBV5-6; cdr3_nt: TGTGCCAGCAGCTTAGAGGTCAGGGAAGAGACCCAGTACTTC; cdr3_aa: CASSLEVREETQYF
clone_size: many; j_call: TRBJ2-1; d_call: TRBD1; v_call: TRBV12-3/TRBV12-4; cdr3_nt: TGTGCCAGCAGGAGCCCAGGGGGATCCTACAATGAGCAGTTCTTC; cdr3_aa: CASRSPGGSYNEQFF
clone_size: -; j_call: TRBJ1-6; d_call: -; v_call: TRBV12-3/TRBV12-4; cdr3_nt: TGTGCCAGCAGTACTCGAGGCGGGACCAGGCTGGTTAATTCACCCCTCCACTTT; cdr3_aa: CASSTRGGTRLVNSPLHF
clone_size: -; j_call: TRBJ1-5; d_call: -; v_call: TRBV20-1; cdr3_nt: TGCAGTGCTAGACGGACCGCTGATTATAGCAATCAGCCCCAGCATTTT; cdr3_aa: CSARRTADYSNQPQHF
clone_size: few; j_call: TRBJ2-7; d_call: -; v_call: TRBV28; cdr3_nt: TGTGCCAGCAGTTTACTTCACGAGCAGTACTTC; cdr3_aa: CASSLLHEQYF
clone_size: -; j_call: TRBJ2-1; d_call: -; v_call: TRBV4-1; cdr3_nt: TGCGCCAGCAGCCAAGGCGGGAAGGGGAATGAGCAGTTCTTC; cdr3_aa: CASSQGGKGNEQFF
clone_size: -; j_call: TRBJ1-1; d_call: -; v_call: TRBV12-3/TRBV12-4; cdr3_nt: TGTGCCAGCACCCAGGGGCCAGCGAGGGCTTTCTTT; cdr3_aa: CASTQGPARAFF
clone_size: -; j_call: TRBJ2-1; d_call: -; v_call: TRBV29-1; cdr3_nt: TGCAGCGTCGATGGGCAGGCGGTTTATGGTGAGCAGTTCTTC; cdr3_aa: CSVDGQAVYGEQFF
clone_size: few; j_call: TRBJ1-5; d_call: -; v_call: TRBV10-3; cdr3_nt: TGTGCCATCAGTGAGTCTTGGGGGCAGGGGAATCAGCCCCAGCATTTT; cdr3_aa: CAISESWGQGNQPQHF
clone_size: few; j_call: TRBJ2-7; d_call: -; v_call: TRBV5-1; cdr3_nt: TGCGCCAGCAGCTTCACCAACTACGAGCAGTACTTC; cdr3_aa: CASSFTNYEQYF
clone_size: many; j_call: TRBJ2-6; d_call: -; v_call: TRBV18; cdr3_nt: TGTGCCAGCTCACCACCTAGCTCTGGGGCCAACGTCCTGACTTTC; cdr3_aa: CASSPPSSGANVLTF
clone_size: -; j_call: TRBJ1-1; d_call: -; v_call: TRBV12-3/TRBV12-4; cdr3_nt: TGTGCCAGCAGGCCTAACTCGTTATCCGCTTTCTTT; cdr3_aa: CASRPNSLSAFF
clone_size: few; j_call: TRBJ1-1; d_call: -; v_call: TRBV25-1; cdr3_nt: TGTGCCAGCAGTGAATCGGTCCAAGGGGACACTGAAGCTTTCTTT; cdr3_aa: CASSESVQGDTEAFF
clone_size: many; j_call: TRBJ2-1; d_call: -; v_call: TRBV5-1; cdr3_nt: TGCGCCAGCAGCTTTAACTTTGGGGATGAGCAGTTCTTC; cdr3_aa: CASSFNFGDEQFF
clone_size: many; j_call: TRBJ2-1; d_call: TRBD2; v_call: TRBV20-1; cdr3_nt: TGCAGTGCCATACAGTTTTGGACTAGCGGGGAGCAGTTCTTC; cdr3_aa: CSAIQFWTSGEQFF
clone_size: many; j_call: TRBJ2-1; d_call: -; v_call: TRBV5-5; cdr3_nt: TGTGCCAGCAGCTTGGACGGCCTTACCTACAATGAGCAGTTCTTC; cdr3_aa: CASSLDGLTYNEQFF
clone_size: many; j_call: TRBJ2-7; d_call: -; v_call: TRBV7-2; cdr3_nt: TGTGCCAGCAGCTTAGGCGGTTGGGGGGAGAATTACGAGCAGTACTTC; cdr3_aa: CASSLGGWGENYEQYF